A single sample is the source of the 5 T cell receptor beta chains below, sequenced in a study of identical twins. TCRdb used MiXCR to reprocess the 5' RACE reads, holding one entry per CDR3 protein. The profile shows around 650,000 distinct CDR3 sequences, about 7.6% of them singletons. Another study also made use of these data, one on yellow fever vaccine responses in identical twins.

Sequencing was done on a sample of PBMCs. The receptors here all came from a woman younger than 35 in good health.

A few counts support this clonotype. CDR3 bases: TGTGCCAGCAGCTTCAGCTTTGGCGACCTTTTGGGTACTGAAGCTTTCTTT. Its protein is CASSFSFGDLLGTEAFF. The chain is built from TRBV5-6 and TRBJ1-1, with D hard to call. Germline assignment: CDR1 SGHDT and CDR2 YYEEEE. The V and J ends lost 2 bases and 5 bases respectively, with 22 bases between them. CDR3 length: 17 residues. The full variable domain, its missing parts supplied by reference TRBV5-6 and TRBJ1-1, is DAGVTQSPTHLIKTRGQQVTLRCSPKSGHDTVSWYQQALGQGPQFIFQYYEEEERQRGNFPDRFSGHQFPNYSSELNVNALLLGDSALYLCASSFSFGDLLGTEAFFGQGTRLTVV.

The V call is TRBV5-1, the J call TRBJ1-1; D not certain. Trimming stripped 1 base from V and 1 base from J, with 11 bases between. Germline-derived CDR1 and CDR2 are SGHRS and YFSETQ. The CDR3 length is 15 residues. The CDR3 region is CASSLRSNKNTEAFF. CDR3 in DNA: TGCGCCAGCAGCTTGCGCTCTAATAAGAACACTGAAGCTTTCTTT. Filled out from reference TRBV5-1 and TRBJ1-1, the complete variable domain reads KAGVTQTPRYLIKTRGQQVTLSCSPISGHRSVSWYQQTPGQGLQFLFEYFSETQRNKGNFPGRFSGRQFSNSRSEMNVSTLELGDSALYLCASSLRSNKNTEAFFGQGTRLTVV.

V usage is TRBV11-2 and J usage is TRBJ2-5; 13 bases align to TRBD2. The germline V gene encodes CDR1 SGHAT and CDR2 FQNNGV. The CDR3 runs to 19 residues. V trimming: 6 bases; J trimming: 7 bases; junction bases outside the gene matches: 20. The CDR3 spells CASSTRTSGSPTQRGTQYF. The CDR3 nucleotides read TGTGCCAGCAGTACCCGGACTAGCGGGAGCCCCACACAAAGAGGGACCCAGTACTTC.

The chain uses TRBV3-1 and TRBJ2-7; possibly TRBD1 for D (6 bases). Trimming removed 4 bases from V and 2 bases from J, with 12 bases in between. This CDR3 is 14 amino acids long. Per the germline V gene, CDR1 is LGHDT and CDR2 is YNNKEL (reference sequence). CDR3 coding DNA: TGTGCCAGCAGCCGGGACACAGTCCCCTACGAGCAGTACTTC. It specifies CASSRDTVPYEQYF.

This chain joins TRBV28 and TRBJ2-5; maybe TRBD2 (6 bases). The V end lost 2 bases, the J end lost 5 bases, and 15 bases lay between the germline ends. There are 15 residues in the CDR3. CDR1 MDHEN and CDR2 SYDVKM come from the germline V gene. The CDR3 reads CASSLVGTSSETQYF. Here the CDR3 DNA reads TGTGCCAGCAGTTTAGTGGGCACTAGCTCGGAGACCCAGTACTTC.